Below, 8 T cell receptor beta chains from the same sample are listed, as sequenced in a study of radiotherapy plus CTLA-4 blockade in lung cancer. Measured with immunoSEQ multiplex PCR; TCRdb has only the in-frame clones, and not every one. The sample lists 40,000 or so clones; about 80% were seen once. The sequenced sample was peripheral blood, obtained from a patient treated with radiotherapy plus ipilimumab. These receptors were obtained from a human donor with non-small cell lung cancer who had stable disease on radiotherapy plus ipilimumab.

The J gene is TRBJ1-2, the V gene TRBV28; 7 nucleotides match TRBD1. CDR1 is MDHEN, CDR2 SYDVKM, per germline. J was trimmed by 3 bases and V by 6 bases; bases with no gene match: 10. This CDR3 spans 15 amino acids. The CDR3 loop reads CASSSGTDLYYGYTF. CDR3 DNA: TGTGCCAGCAGCTCCGGGACAGACCTATACTATGGCTACACCTTC.

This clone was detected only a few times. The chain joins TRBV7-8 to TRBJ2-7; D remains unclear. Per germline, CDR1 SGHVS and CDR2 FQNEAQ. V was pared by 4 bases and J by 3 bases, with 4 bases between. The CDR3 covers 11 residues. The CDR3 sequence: CASSSRYEQYF. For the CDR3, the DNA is TGTGCCAGCAGCTCTCGCTACGAGCAGTACTTC.

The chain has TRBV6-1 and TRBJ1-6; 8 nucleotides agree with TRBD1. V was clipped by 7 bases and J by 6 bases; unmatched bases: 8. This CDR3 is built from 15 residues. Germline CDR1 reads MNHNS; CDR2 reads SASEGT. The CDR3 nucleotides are TGTGCCAGCAATCGGGACAGGATCCCTAATTCACCCCTCCACTTT. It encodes CASNRDRIPNSPLHF.

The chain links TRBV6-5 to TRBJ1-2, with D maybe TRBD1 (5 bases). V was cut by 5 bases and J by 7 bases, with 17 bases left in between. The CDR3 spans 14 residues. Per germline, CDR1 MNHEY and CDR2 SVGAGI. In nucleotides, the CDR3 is TGTGCCAGCAGTGAAGGGGCAGGGTCGATTGGCTACACCTTC. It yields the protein CASSEGAGSIGYTF.

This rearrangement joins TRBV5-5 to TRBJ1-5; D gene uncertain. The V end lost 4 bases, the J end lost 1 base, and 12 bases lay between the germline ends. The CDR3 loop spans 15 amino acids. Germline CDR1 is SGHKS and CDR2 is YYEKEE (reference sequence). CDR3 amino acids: CASSLPDLSNQPQHF. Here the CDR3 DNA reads TGTGCCAGCAGCCTCCCGGACCTGAGCAATCAGCCCCAGCATTTT.

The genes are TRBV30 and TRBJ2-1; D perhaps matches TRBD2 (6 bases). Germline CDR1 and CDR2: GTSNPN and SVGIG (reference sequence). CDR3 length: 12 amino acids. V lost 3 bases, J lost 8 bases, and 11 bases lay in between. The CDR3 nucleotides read TGTGCCTGGAGCGGTCCGGGGGATGAGCAGTTCTTC. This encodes CAWSGPGDEQFF.

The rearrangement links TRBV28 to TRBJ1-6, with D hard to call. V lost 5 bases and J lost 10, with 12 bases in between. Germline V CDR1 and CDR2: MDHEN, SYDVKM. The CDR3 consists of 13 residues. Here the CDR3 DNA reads TGTGCCAGCAGTCCCGGGTTTGGGTCACCCCTCCACTTT. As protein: CASSPGFGSPLHF. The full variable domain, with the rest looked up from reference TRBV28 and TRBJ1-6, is DVKVTQSSRYLVKRTGEKVFLECVQDMDHENMFWYRQDPGLGLRLIYFSYDVKMKEKGDIPEGYSVSREKKERFSLILESASTNQTSMYLCASSPGFGSPLHFGNGTRLTVT.

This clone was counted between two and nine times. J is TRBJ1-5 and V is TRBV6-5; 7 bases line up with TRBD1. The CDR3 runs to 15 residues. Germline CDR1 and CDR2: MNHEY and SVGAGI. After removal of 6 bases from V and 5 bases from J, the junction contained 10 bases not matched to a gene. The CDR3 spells CASRGRGGADQPQHF. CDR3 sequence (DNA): TGTGCCAGCAGGGGGAGAGGGGGCGCCGATCAGCCCCAGCATTTT.